Listed below are T cell receptor beta chains from one sample, sequenced in a study of shared clonotypes between healthy human individuals. Here immunoSEQ multiplex PCR was the method, and the copy in TCRdb shows in-frame clones only, minus some. The data contain roughly 600,000 clones, 95% to 98% of them singletons. Sequences were obtained from naive CD8+ T cells sorted from blood. These receptors were obtained from a man aged 25-45 years in good health. Both conserved end residues are part of each CDR3. A D gene is named only where the DNA matches it firmly. A clone size is listed for some rows: how often the clone was seen (once, few, many), or a class if it is expanded.

d_gene,v_gene,j_gene,abundance,CDR3aa,CDR3nt
TRBD2,TRBV5-1,TRBJ2-7,-,CASSSLAGAYEQYF,TGCGCCAGCAGCTCGCTAGCGGGAGCGTACGAGCAGTACTTC
-,TRBV4-1,TRBJ1-2,once,CASSQDAGANYGYTF,TGCGCCAGCAGCCAAGACGCGGGAGCTAACTATGGCTACACCTTC
-,TRBV23-1,TRBJ2-7,-,CASSLPPWQGLGEQYF,TGCGCCAGCAGTCTCCCGCCTTGGCAGGGCTTGGGCGAGCAGTACTTC
TRBD2,TRBV9,TRBJ2-1,-,CASSVSGSPYNEQFF,TGTGCCAGCAGCGTCAGCGGGAGCCCCTACAATGAGCAGTTCTTC
-,TRBV6-1,TRBJ2-1,-,CASSELYNEQFF,TGTGCCAGCAGTGAATTGTACAATGAGCAGTTCTTC
TRBD1,TRBV10-3,TRBJ1-3,-,CAISDPRQGLQGNTIYF,TGTGCCATCAGTGACCCCAGACAGGGACTTCAGGGAAACACCATATATTTT
-,TRBV4-3,TRBJ2-3,-,CASSQERVGGTDTQYF,TGCGCCAGCAGCCAAGAAAGGGTCGGCGGCACAGATACGCAGTATTTT
-,TRBV7-7,TRBJ1-1,-,CASSLRKDTEAFF,TGTGCTAGCAGCCTCCGAAAGGACACTGAAGCTTTCTTT
TRBD2,TRBV5-4,TRBJ2-7,-,CASSLGLAGTYEQYF,TGTGCCAGCAGCTTGGGACTAGCGGGTACCTACGAGCAGTACTTC
TRBD2,TRBV11-2,TRBJ2-1,-,CASSLVAAGGVEFF,TGTGCCAGCAGCTTAGTCGCAGCGGGAGGGGTGGAGTTCTTC
-,TRBV29-1,TRBJ2-1,-,CSVRVNEQFF,TGCAGCGTTCGGGTTAATGAGCAGTTCTTC
TRBD1,TRBV11-2,TRBJ1-1,-,CASSRDRGTEAFF,TGTGCCAGCAGCCGCGACAGGGGAACTGAAGCTTTCTTT
TRBD2,TRBV4-1,TRBJ2-2,-,CASSHGTSGRVSGELFF,TGCGCCAGCAGCCACGGGACTAGCGGGAGGGTATCCGGGGAGCTGTTTTTT
-,TRBV4-1,TRBJ2-7,once,CASSSGPMGSYEQYF,TGCGCCAGCAGCTCTGGGCCTATGGGCTCCTACGAGCAGTACTTC
TRBD2,TRBV5-4,TRBJ2-5,-,CASSSGLAGGLETQYF,TGTGCCAGCAGCTCCGGACTAGCGGGAGGTCTAGAGACCCAGTACTTC
-,TRBV30,TRBJ1-5,-,CAWSVGVIGSNQPQHF,TGTGCCTGGAGTGTAGGGGTGATAGGAAGCAATCAGCCCCAGCATTTT
TRBD2,TRBV9,TRBJ2-7,-,CASSLSGLAGDEQYF,TGTGCCAGCAGCCTCTCGGGACTAGCGGGAGACGAGCAGTACTTC
TRBD2,TRBV4-1,TRBJ2-2,once,CASSQEGPSGMWTGELFF,TGCGCCAGCAGCCAAGAAGGCCCTAGCGGGATGTGGACCGGGGAGCTGTTTTTT
TRBD2,TRBV9,TRBJ2-1,-,CASSVSGTPDNRQFF,TGTGCCAGCAGCGTTAGCGGGACCCCCGACAATCGGCAGTTCTTC
-,TRBV6-1,TRBJ2-5,-,CASRDVGTQYF,TGTGCCAGCAGGGACGTCGGGACCCAGTACTTC
-,TRBV7-9,TRBJ2-1,-,CASSSLVDGGNEQFF,TGTGCCAGCAGCTCCCTAGTGGATGGCGGCAATGAGCAGTTCTTC
-,TRBV29-1,TRBJ2-1,-,CSNGGGAEQFF,TGCAGCAATGGAGGGGGAGCTGAGCAGTTCTTC
TRBD1,TRBV28,TRBJ2-1,-,CASSSAGGINNEQFF,TGTGCCAGCAGTTCCGCAGGGGGCATTAACAATGAGCAGTTCTTC
-,TRBV2,TRBJ2-7,-,CASSEAPRHSYEQYF,TGTGCCAGCAGTGAAGCGCCGAGACATTCCTACGAGCAGTACTTC
TRBD1,TRBV19,TRBJ2-7,-,CASTRTGSTNYEQYF,TGTGCCAGTACTCGGACAGGGAGCACCAACTACGAGCAGTACTTC
TRBD1,TRBV15,TRBJ2-1,-,CATSREGTANYNEQFF,TGTGCCACCAGCAGAGAAGGGACAGCGAACTACAATGAGCAGTTCTTC
TRBD2,TRBV29-1,TRBJ2-1,-,CSVEIGTSGRTEQFF,TGCAGCGTCGAAATCGGGACTAGCGGGAGAACTGAGCAGTTCTTC
-,TRBV9,TRBJ2-1,-,CASSVDTRRRISYNEQFF,TGTGCCAGCAGCGTAGATACTAGGCGCCGAATCTCCTACAATGAGCAGTTCTTC
-,TRBV7-2,TRBJ2-3,-,CASSLRPTPYLPDTQYF,TGTGCCAGCAGCCTGCGGCCGACACCCTATTTGCCAGATACGCAGTATTTT
-,TRBV28,TRBJ1-2,-,CASNYRTGNYGYTF,TGTGCCAGCAATTACAGGACTGGGAACTATGGCTACACCTTC
TRBD1,TRBV11-2,TRBJ1-1,-,CASSLTGGWVNTEAFF,TGTGCCAGCAGCTTAACAGGGGGCTGGGTGAACACTGAAGCTTTCTTT
-,TRBV20-1,TRBJ1-1,-,CSVMNTEAFF,TGCAGTGTAATGAACACTGAAGCTTTCTTT
-,TRBV11-2,TRBJ2-6,few,CASSFSGANVLTF,TGTGCCAGCAGCTTCTCTGGGGCCAACGTCCTGACTTTC
-,TRBV9,TRBJ2-1,few,CASSWNNEQFF,TGTGCCAGCAGTTGGAACAATGAGCAGTTCTTC
-,TRBV5-4,TRBJ1-2,-,CASSSYDWVQVYGYTF,TGTGCCAGCAGCTCCTATGATTGGGTCCAGGTCTATGGCTACACCTTC
-,TRBV9,TRBJ2-7,-,CASGRARDEQYF,TGTGCCAGCGGCAGGGCGAGAGACGAGCAGTACTTC
-,TRBV4-1,TRBJ2-7,-,CASSQREGEFYEQYF,TGCGCCAGCAGCCAAAGAGAAGGGGAATTCTACGAGCAGTACTTC
-,TRBV9,TRBJ2-2,-,CASSVEGDNTGELFF,TGTGCCAGCAGCGTAGAGGGGGATAACACCGGGGAGCTGTTTTTT
-,TRBV4-1,TRBJ2-2,-,CASSQLGDFTGELFF,TGCGCCAGCAGCCAGCTAGGGGACTTCACCGGGGAGCTGTTTTTT
-,TRBV4-3,TRBJ1-1,-,CASSLSLGLNTEAFF,TGCGCCAGCAGCCTTTCCCTCGGACTGAACACTGAAGCTTTCTTT
TRBD2,TRBV9,TRBJ2-2,-,CASSPSGSGTGELFF,TGTGCCAGCAGCCCAAGCGGGAGCGGCACCGGGGAGCTGTTTTTT
-,TRBV2,TRBJ2-1,-,CASATRLYNEQFF,TGTGCCAGCGCGACGCGTCTTTACAATGAGCAGTTCTTC
-,TRBV27,TRBJ2-1,-,CASSLSSSSNEQFF,TGTGCCAGCAGTTTATCGTCCTCCTCCAATGAGCAGTTCTTC
-,TRBV7-9,TRBJ2-1,-,CASSLVGTGSNEQFF,TGTGCCAGCAGCTTAGTTGGGACTGGTTCAAATGAGCAGTTCTTC
TRBD2,TRBV19,TRBJ2-7,-,CASSMFGTSGRPPYEQYF,TGTGCCAGTAGTATGTTCGGGACTAGCGGGAGGCCCCCCTACGAGCAGTACTTC
-,TRBV21-1,TRBJ2-2,-,CASSNSRGAWTGELFF,TGTGCCAGCAGCAATTCTCGGGGGGCGTGGACCGGGGAGCTGTTTTTT
-,TRBV27,TRBJ2-1,-,CASSPYSLGNEQFF,TGTGCCAGCAGTCCGTACTCACTAGGAAATGAGCAGTTCTTC
TRBD1,TRBV7-9,TRBJ2-1,-,CASSSRTGYNEQFF,TGTGCCAGCAGCTCCCGGACAGGGTACAATGAGCAGTTCTTC
TRBD2,TRBV4-1,TRBJ2-1,-,CASSQEHSGRHEQFF,TGCGCCAGCAGCCAAGAGCATAGCGGGAGGCATGAGCAGTTCTTC
-,TRBV20-1,TRBJ2-1,-,CSARGEGEQFF,TGCAGTGCTAGGGGGGAAGGTGAGCAGTTCTTC
TRBD2,TRBV15,TRBJ2-7,-,CATSEGLAGSSIYEQYF,TGTGCCACCAGCGAGGGACTAGCGGGATCCTCCATCTACGAGCAGTACTTC
-,TRBV28,TRBJ1-2,-,CASSLLRTAYYGYTF,TGTGCCAGCAGTTTATTAAGGACGGCGTACTATGGCTACACCTTC
TRBD1,TRBV4-1,TRBJ2-5,once,CASSPRQGSVETQYF,TGCGCCAGCAGCCCCCGACAGGGGAGTGTGGAGACCCAGTACTTC
-,TRBV18,TRBJ2-2,-,CASSSTGGPNTGELFF,TGTGCCAGCTCATCTACAGGTGGCCCGAACACCGGGGAGCTGTTTTTT
-,TRBV2,TRBJ2-2,-,CASFTPGLRPGGELFF,TGTGCCAGCTTTACCCCGGGGCTAAGGCCTGGGGGGGAGCTGTTTTTT
TRBD2,TRBV13,TRBJ2-1,-,CASSQGLGRFDEQFF,TGTGCCAGCAGCCAGGGACTAGGAAGATTCGATGAGCAGTTCTTC
TRBD2,TRBV5-6,TRBJ2-5,-,CASSLPGTSGSLSKETQYF,TGTGCCAGCAGCTTGCCCGGGACTAGCGGGAGTTTGTCCAAAGAGACCCAGTACTTC
-,TRBV30,TRBJ2-1,-,CAWVTSLYSYNEQFF,TGTGCCTGGGTTACTTCCCTTTATTCCTACAATGAGCAGTTCTTC
-,TRBV13,TRBJ1-2,-,CASSLGIRGGYTF,TGTGCCAGCAGCTTAGGAATCAGAGGTGGCTACACCTTC